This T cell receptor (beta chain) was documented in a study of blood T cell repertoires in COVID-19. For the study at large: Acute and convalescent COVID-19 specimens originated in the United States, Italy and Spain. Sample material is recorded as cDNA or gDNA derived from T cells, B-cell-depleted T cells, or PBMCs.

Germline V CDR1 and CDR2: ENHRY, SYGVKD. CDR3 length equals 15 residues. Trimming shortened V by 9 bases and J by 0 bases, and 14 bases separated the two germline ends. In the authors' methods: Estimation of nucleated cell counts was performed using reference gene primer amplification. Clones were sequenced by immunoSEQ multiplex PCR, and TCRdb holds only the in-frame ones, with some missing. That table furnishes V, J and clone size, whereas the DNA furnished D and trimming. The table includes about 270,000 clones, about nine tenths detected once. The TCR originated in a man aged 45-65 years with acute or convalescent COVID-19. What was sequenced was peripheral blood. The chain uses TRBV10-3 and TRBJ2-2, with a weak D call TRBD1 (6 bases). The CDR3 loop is CAIELGQANTGELFF. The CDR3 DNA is TGTGCCATTGAATTGGGACAAGCGAACACCGGGGAGCTGTTTTTT.